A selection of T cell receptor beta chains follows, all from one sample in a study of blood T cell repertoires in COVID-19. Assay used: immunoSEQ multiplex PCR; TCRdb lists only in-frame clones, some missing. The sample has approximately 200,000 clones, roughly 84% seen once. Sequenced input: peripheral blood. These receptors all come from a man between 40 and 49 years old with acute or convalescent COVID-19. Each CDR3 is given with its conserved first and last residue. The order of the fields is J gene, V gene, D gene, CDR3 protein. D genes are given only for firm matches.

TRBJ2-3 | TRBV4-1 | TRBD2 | CASSQTGGGATDTQYF
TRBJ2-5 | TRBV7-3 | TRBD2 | CASSQQGTTTQYF
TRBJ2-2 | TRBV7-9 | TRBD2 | CASTRTGTSGPGELFF
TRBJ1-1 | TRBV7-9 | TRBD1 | CASSQGQGKNTEAFF
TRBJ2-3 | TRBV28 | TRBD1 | CASRDRGRVSENTQYF
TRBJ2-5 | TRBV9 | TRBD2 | CASSVGTTQETQYF
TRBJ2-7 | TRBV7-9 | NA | CASSLVLAGADEQYF
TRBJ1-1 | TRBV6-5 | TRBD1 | CASSYSGTGDTEAFF
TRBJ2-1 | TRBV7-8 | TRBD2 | CASSLTGSGGAPEQFF
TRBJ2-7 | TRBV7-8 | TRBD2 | CASSLKLGLAVSYEQYF
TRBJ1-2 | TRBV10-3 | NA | CAISELVQAAYGYTF
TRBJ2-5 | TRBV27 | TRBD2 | CASSPLTSGGSETQYF
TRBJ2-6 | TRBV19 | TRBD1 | CASSRTGGRSGANVLTF
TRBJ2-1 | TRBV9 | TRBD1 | CASSPPGQGFYNEQFF
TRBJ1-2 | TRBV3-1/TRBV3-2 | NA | CASSQGGTGSNYGYTF
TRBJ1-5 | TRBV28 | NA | CASSPQGNSNQPQHF
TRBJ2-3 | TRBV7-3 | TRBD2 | CASSKLAGSTDTQYF
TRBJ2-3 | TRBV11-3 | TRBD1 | CASSQGQGTGTDTQYF
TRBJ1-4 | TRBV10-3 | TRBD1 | CAISESSGGEKLFF
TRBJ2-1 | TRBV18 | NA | CASSLGAGPINEQFF
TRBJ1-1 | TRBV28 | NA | CATSNLRGTEAFF
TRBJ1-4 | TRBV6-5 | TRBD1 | CATSSRGGADEKLFF
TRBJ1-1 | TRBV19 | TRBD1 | CASSSLQGRTEAFF
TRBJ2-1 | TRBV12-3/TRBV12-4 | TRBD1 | CASSGQGADEQFF
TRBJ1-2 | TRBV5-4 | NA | CASSGRTGSSNYGYTF
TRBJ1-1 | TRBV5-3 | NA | CARSLSTGLNTEAFF
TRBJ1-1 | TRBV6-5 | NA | CATAEGRNTEAFF
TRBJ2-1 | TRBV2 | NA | CASSRTHAGSSYNEQFF
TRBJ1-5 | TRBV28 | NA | CASSLWGFMRGGDNQPQHF
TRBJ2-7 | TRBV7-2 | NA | CASSLGLRGGASYEQYF
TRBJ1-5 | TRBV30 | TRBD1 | CACTGGSQPQHF
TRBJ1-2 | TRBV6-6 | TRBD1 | CASSLTGSGTGTDGYTF
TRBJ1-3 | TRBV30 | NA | CAWSVAGSNSGNTIYF
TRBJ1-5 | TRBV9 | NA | CASSVGLDNQPQHF
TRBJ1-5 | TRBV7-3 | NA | CASSIDTNQPQHF
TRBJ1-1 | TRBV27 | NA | CASSLSTGGEAFF
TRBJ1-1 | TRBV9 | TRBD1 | CASSVLGAGGKNTEAFF
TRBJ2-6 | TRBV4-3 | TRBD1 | CASSQVGGYRGQGANVLTF
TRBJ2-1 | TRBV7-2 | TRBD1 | CASSLDRGAYNEQFF
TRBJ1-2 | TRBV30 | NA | CASRQAGLRGYTF